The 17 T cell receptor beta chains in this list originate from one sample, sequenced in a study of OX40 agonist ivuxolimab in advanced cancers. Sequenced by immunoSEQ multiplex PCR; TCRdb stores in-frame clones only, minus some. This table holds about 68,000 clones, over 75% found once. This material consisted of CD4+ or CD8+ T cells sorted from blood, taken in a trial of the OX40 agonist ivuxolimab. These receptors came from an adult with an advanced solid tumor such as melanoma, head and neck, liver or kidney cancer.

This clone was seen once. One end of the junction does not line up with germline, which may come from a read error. The DNA for the CDR3 is TGTGCCAGCAAAAGGGGGAACACCGGGGAGCCGTTTTTT. This codes for CASKRGNTGEPFF. J is TRBJ2-2 and V is TRBV27; TRBD1 might be the D (6 bases). Germline loops: CDR1 MNHEY, CDR2 SMNVEV (reference sequence). The CDR3 is made up of 13 amino acids.

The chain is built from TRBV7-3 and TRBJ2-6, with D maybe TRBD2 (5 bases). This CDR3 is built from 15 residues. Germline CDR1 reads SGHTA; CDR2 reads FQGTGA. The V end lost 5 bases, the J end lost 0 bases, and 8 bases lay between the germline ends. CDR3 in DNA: TGTGCCAGCAGCCACGAGGGCTCTGGGGCCAACGTCCTGACTTTC. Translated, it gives CASSHEGSGANVLTF.

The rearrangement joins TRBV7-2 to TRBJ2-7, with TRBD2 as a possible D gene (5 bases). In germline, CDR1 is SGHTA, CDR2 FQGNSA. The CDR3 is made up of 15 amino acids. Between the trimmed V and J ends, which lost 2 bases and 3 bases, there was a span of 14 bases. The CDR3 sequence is CASSLRSVGDYEQYF. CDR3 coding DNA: TGTGCCAGCAGCTTACGGAGCGTCGGGGACTACGAGCAGTACTTC.

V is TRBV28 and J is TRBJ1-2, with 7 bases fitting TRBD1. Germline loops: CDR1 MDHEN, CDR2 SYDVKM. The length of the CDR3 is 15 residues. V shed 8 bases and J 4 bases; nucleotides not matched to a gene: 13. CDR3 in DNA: TGTGCCAGCGCTTCCGGGACAGTTACAGTCTATGGCTACACCTTC. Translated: CASASGTVTVYGYTF.

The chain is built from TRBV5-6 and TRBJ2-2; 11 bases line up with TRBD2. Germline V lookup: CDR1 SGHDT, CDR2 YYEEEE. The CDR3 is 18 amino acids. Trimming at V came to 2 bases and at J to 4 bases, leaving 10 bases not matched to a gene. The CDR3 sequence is CASSFTSGGPWGTGELFF. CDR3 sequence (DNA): TGTGCCAGCAGCTTTACTAGCGGGGGACCCTGGGGCACCGGGGAGCTGTTTTTT.

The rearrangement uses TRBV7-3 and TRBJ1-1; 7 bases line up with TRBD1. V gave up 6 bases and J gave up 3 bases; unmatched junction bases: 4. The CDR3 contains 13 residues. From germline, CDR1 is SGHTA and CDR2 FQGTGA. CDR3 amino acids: CASRTTGDTEAFF. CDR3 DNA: TGTGCCAGCAGAACTACAGGGGACACTGAAGCTTTCTTT.

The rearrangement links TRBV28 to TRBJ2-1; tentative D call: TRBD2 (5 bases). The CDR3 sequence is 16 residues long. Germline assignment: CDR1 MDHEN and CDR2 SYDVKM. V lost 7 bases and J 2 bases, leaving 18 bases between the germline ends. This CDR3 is CASTQTVELAYNEQFF. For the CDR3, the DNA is TGTGCCAGCACCCAAACCGTGGAACTAGCCTACAATGAGCAGTTCTTC. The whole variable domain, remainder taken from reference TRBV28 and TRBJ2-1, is DVKVTQSSRYLVKRTGEKVFLECVQDMDHENMFWYRQDPGLGLRLIYFSYDVKMKEKGDIPEGYSVSREKKERFSLILESASTNQTSMYLCASTQTVELAYNEQFFGPGTRLTVL.

The CDR3 region has the DNA TGTGCCAGCAGCCTACGGACAGGAGAGGCTGAAAAACTGTTTTTT. Protein sequence: CASSLRTGEAEKLFF. V usage is TRBV11-2 and J usage is TRBJ1-4; TRBD1 aligns across 7 bases. The CDR3 is 15 amino acids. With V trimmed by 5 bases and J by 7 bases, 10 bases remained unmatched. CDR1 is SGHAT and CDR2 is FQNNGV in the germline V gene.

The CDR3 here is CASSYSGSTYEQYF. The CDR3 region has the DNA TGTGCCAGCAGTTACTCCGGTTCCACCTACGAGCAGTACTTC. The rearrangement joins TRBV6-5 to TRBJ2-7; no reliable D call. Trimming left V 0 bases short and J 2 bases short, with 8 bases between. The germline gives CDR1 MNHEY, CDR2 SVGAGI. The CDR3 is made up of 14 amino acids.

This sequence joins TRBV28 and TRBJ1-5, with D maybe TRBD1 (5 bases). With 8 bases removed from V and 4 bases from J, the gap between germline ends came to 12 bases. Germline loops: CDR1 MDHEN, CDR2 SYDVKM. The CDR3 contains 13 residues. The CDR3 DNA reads TGTGCCAGCGGGGGGTTTCGTAATCAGCCCCAGCATTTT. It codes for CASGGFRNQPQHF. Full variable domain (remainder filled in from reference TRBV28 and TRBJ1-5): DVKVTQSSRYLVKRTGEKVFLECVQDMDHENMFWYRQDPGLGLRLIYFSYDVKMKEKGDIPEGYSVSREKKERFSLILESASTNQTSMYLCASGGFRNQPQHFGDGTRLSIL.

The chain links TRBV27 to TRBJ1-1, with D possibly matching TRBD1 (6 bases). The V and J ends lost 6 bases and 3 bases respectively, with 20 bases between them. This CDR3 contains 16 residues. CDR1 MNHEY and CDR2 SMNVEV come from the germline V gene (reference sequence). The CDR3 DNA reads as TGTGCCAGCAGCCGCTTATCCGGGACACGTTACACTGAAGCTTTCTTT. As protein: CASSRLSGTRYTEAFF.

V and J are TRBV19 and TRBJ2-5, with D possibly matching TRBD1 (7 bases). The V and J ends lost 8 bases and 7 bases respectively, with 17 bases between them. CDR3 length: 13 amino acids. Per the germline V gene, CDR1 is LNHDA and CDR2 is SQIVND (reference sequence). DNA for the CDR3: TGTGCCAGTCGCGGGACAGTTCGTGGGACCCAGTACTTC. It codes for CASRGTVRGTQYF.

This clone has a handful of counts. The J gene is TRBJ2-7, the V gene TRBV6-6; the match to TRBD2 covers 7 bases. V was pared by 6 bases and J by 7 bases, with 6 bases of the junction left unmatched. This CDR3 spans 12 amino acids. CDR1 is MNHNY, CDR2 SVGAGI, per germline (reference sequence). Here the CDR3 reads CASSWEGFEQYF. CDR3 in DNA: TGTGCCAGCAGCTGGGAGGGTTTTGAGCAGTACTTC.

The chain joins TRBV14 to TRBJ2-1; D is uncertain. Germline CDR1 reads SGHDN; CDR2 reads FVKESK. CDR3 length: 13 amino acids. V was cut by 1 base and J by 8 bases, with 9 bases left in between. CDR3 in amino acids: CASSQVGGYEQFF. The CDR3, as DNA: TGTGCCAGCAGCCAAGTGGGTGGGTATGAGCAGTTCTTC.

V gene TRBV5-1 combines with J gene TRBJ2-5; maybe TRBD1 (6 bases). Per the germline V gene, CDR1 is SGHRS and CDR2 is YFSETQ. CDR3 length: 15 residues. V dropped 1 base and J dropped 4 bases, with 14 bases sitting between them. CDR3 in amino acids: CASSLKQGGRETQYF. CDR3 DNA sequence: TGCGCCAGCAGCTTGAAACAGGGTGGACGAGAGACCCAGTACTTC.

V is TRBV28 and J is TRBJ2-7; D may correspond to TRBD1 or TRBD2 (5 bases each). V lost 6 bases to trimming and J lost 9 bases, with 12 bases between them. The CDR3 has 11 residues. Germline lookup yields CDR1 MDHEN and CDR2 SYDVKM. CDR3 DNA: TGTGCCAGCAGGGGGGAGTTCCGGCAGTACTTC. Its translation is CASRGEFRQYF.

CDR3 DNA: TGCGCCAGCAGCTTGGGACAGAACATCGGCGGGGAGCTGTTTTTT. Translated: CASSLGQNIGGELFF. The rearrangement links TRBV5-1 to TRBJ2-2; a weak D match, TRBD1 (5 bases). Trimming left V 0 bases short and J 7 bases short, with 13 bases between. This CDR3 spans 15 amino acids. Per the germline V gene, CDR1 is SGHRS and CDR2 is YFSETQ.